The rows below give T cell receptor beta chains drawn from one sample of a study of a mutant IDH1 vaccine in newly diagnosed glioma. This table comes from immunoSEQ multiplex PCR, and its TCRdb copy is limited to in-frame clones, with some not included. The sample has about 88,000 clones, around 80% seen once. The sequences come from PBMCs, collected from a glioma patient treated with radiotherapy, temozolomide or both. These receptor sequences come from a man aged 35-49 years with glioma. Some clones in this sample may be carry-over from other donors' samples. Each CDR3 is given with its conserved first and last residue. D genes are given only for firm matches. Where a row states a size, it is once, few, many or the class of an expanded clone; other rows omit it.

clone size	D gene	V gene	J gene	CDR3 protein	CDR3 DNA
.	TRBD1	TRBV19	TRBJ1-2	CASSIPGGNYGYTF	TGTGCCAGTAGTATCCCAGGGGGGAACTATGGCTACACCTTC
once	.	TRBV7-2	TRBJ1-1	CASSFLNTEAFF	TGTGCCAGCAGCTTCCTGAACACTGAAGCTTTCTTT
.	TRBD1	TRBV5-1	TRBJ1-1	CASSLQGAWNTEAFF	TGCGCCAGCAGCTTACAGGGGGCCTGGAACACTGAAGCTTTCTTT
few	.	TRBV30	TRBJ1-1	CAWSIQARTEAFF	TGTGCCTGGAGTATACAGGCACGGACTGAAGCTTTCTTT
once	.	TRBV7-2	TRBJ1-5	CASSLARGNQPQHF	TGTGCCAGCAGCTTAGCCAGGGGTAATCAGCCCCAGCATTTT
.	TRBD1	TRBV6-5	TRBJ2-7	CATAFAGTAVEQYF	TGTGCCACCGCCTTCGCCGGGACAGCGGTAGAGCAGTACTTC
once	TRBD2	TRBV4-1	TRBJ2-4	CASSQATGGGTKNIQYF	TGCGCCAGCAGCCAAGCCACCGGGGGGGGCACCAAAAACATTCAGTACTTC
.	.	TRBV6-5	TRBJ1-1	CASRTGGNTEAFF	TGTGCCAGCAGAACCGGGGGGAACACTGAAGCTTTCTTT
.	TRBD2	TRBV5-4	TRBJ2-7	CASSSGGGRFEQYF	TGTGCCAGCAGCTCCGGGGGGGGACGGTTCGAGCAGTACTTC
.	.	TRBV18	TRBJ1-1	CASSPPGLLLDTEAFF	TGTGCCAGCTCACCACCGGGACTGCTCCTGGACACTGAAGCTTTCTTT